Presented here are 7 T cell receptor beta chains from one specimen sequenced in a study of blood T cell repertoires in COVID-19. Some clones are missing from TCRdb's copy, which holds only in-frame ones; the method was immunoSEQ multiplex PCR. The data contain roughly 86,000 clones, approximately 86% of them singletons. Sequencing was performed on peripheral blood. These receptors were obtained from a man aged 35-49 years with acute or convalescent COVID-19.

The chain carries TRBV7-6 and TRBJ1-1; D is unclear. The CDR3 is 13 amino acids. From germline, CDR1 is SGHVS and CDR2 FNYEAQ. V was shortened by 1 base and J by 1 base, with 4 bases between the two germline ends. The CDR3 region is CASSLGQNTEAFF. The DNA of the CDR3 is TGTGCCAGCAGCTTAGGACAGAACACTGAAGCTTTCTTT. Variable domain in full (rest from reference TRBV7-6 and TRBJ1-1): GAGVSQSPRYKVTKRGQDVALRCDPISGHVSLYWYRQALGQGPEFLTYFNYEAQQDKSGLPNDRFSAERPEGSISTLTIQRTEQRDSAMYRCASSLGQNTEAFFGQGTRLTVV.

The V gene is TRBV2, the J gene TRBJ2-7; D is undetermined. Germline CDR1 reads SNHLY; CDR2 reads FYNNEI. V was cut by 8 bases and J by 4 bases, with 9 bases left in between. The CDR3 has 11 amino acids. The CDR3 loop is CASQMEYEQYF. The CDR3 bases are TGTGCCAGCCAAATGGAGTACGAGCAGTACTTC. The whole variable domain, remainder taken from reference TRBV2 and TRBJ2-7, is EPEVTQTPSHQVTQMGQEVILRCVPISNHLYFYWYRQILGQKVEFLVSFYNNEISEKSEIFDDQFSVERPDGSNFTLKIRSTKLEDSAMYFCASQMEYEQYFGPGTRLTVT.

This rearrangement joins TRBV7-6 to TRBJ2-5, with D possibly TRBD2 on 6 matching bases. CDR1 and CDR2 (germline): SGHVS, FNYEAQ. V was trimmed by 3 bases and J by 3 bases, leaving 14 bases between them. The CDR3 is 15 residues long. Here the CDR3 reads CASSLNSGREETQYF. The CDR3 nucleotides read TGTGCCAGCAGCTTGAATAGCGGTCGGGAAGAGACCCAGTACTTC.

The genes are TRBV18 and TRBJ1-1, with 7 bases aligning to TRBD1. This CDR3 region has 16 residues. From germline, CDR1 is KGHSH and CDR2 LQKENI. The junction had 10 bases not matched to a gene; V was cut back by 3 bases and J by 3 bases. CDR3 DNA sequence: TGTGCCAGCTCACCGCGGCAGGGGGGTCCTGACACTGAAGCTTTCTTT. Amino acids: CASSPRQGGPDTEAFF.

The chain employs TRBV2 and TRBJ2-3, with 9 bases that match TRBD1. The CDR3 has 15 amino acids. V gave up 3 bases and J gave up 2 bases; unmatched junction bases: 3. Per the germline V gene, CDR1 is SNHLY and CDR2 is FYNNEI. This CDR3 is CASSDRTGATDTQYF. The CDR3 DNA reads as TGTGCCAGCAGTGATCGGACAGGGGCCACAGATACGCAGTATTTT.

The V and J genes are TRBV30 and TRBJ2-1; 9 bases are shared with TRBD2. Losses at the gene ends were 0 bases for V and 8 bases for J; bases not matched to a gene: 8. Germline V lookup: CDR1 GTSNPN, CDR2 SVGIG (reference sequence). The CDR3 extends over 15 amino acids. DNA of the CDR3: TGTGCCTGGAGTGTACCGCGGGAGGGCCGTCATGAGCAGTTCTTC. The encoded protein is CAWSVPREGRHEQFF.

This clone appeared once. The chain joins TRBV3-1 (or the pseudogene TRBV3-2) to TRBJ1-2; the D gene is possibly TRBD1 (6 bases). The CDR3 is made up of 18 amino acids. Germline assignment: CDR1 LGHDT and CDR2 YNNKEL (reference sequence). Between the trimmed V and J ends, which lost 1 base and 8 bases, there was a span of 26 bases. CDR3 DNA sequence: TGTGCCAGCAGCCAAGGTGGATCCAGGGACATCCCCCGCAGGGGCTACACCTTC. Protein: CASSQGGSRDIPRRGYTF.